The 18 T cell receptor beta chains in this list originate from one sample, sequenced in a study of CD8 T cells in Susac syndrome. Random hexamers were used to reverse transcribe the RNA input (roughly 0.5 to 1 ug). TCRdb reprocessed the immunoSEQ multiplex PCR reads with MiXCR, giving one entry per CDR3 protein. This sample has 95,000 to 150,000 distinct CDR3 sequences, with around 94% found just once. The sequenced sample consisted of CD8+ T cells from PBMCs. Source of these receptors: a human donor with Susac syndrome.

The chain joins TRBV12-5 to TRBJ2-4, with a tentative D call TRBD2 (6 bases). The CDR3 spans 11 residues. Germline values: CDR1 LGHNT, CDR2 FRNRAP. Trimming took 6 bases from V and 15 from J, leaving 15 bases between them. This CDR3 reads CASGSSGVLYF. CDR3 nucleotides: TGTGCTAGTGGGTCTTCGGGGGTCTTGTACTTC.

The chain links TRBV6-2 or TRBV6-3 to TRBJ2-7; the D gene is possibly TRBD1 (5 bases). V shed 0 bases and J shed 0 bases, with 12 bases lying between them. The CDR3 totals 16 residues. Germline V gives CDR1 MNHEY, CDR2 SVGEGT. The CDR3, as DNA: TGTGCCAGCAGTTACTCTATTAGGGGCAGCTCCTACGAGCAGTACTTC. It translates to CASSYSIRGSSYEQYF.

This clonotype came up once. The chain employs TRBV12-3 or TRBV12-4 and TRBJ2-5; 10 nucleotides align to TRBD1. The J segment lost 2 bases and the V segment lost 5 bases, leaving 2 bases of the junction unmatched. This CDR3 is built from 14 residues. The CDR3 nucleotides are TGTGCCAGCAGTAGGACAGGGGGACAAGAGACCCAGTACTTC. As protein: CASSRTGGQETQYF.

This chain links TRBV19 with TRBJ1-1; 10 bases match TRBD1. The germline gives CDR1 LNHDA, CDR2 SQIVND (reference sequence). The trim removed 5 bases at V and 4 bases at J, leaving 7 bases unmatched. CDR3 length: 15 residues. The CDR3 loop is CASSPTTGGGTEAFF. CDR3 in DNA: TGTGCCAGTAGTCCCACGACAGGGGGCGGCACTGAAGCTTTCTTT. Using reference TRBV19 and TRBJ1-1 for the parts outside the CDR3, the full variable domain is DGGITQSPKYLFRKEGQNVTLSCEQNLNHDAMYWYRQDPGQGLRLIYYSQIVNDFQKGDIAEGYSVSREKKESFPLTVTSAQKNPTAFYLCASSPTTGGGTEAFFGQGTRLTVV.

This clonotype has a single count. The chain combines TRBV6-5 with TRBJ1-2, with D tentatively TRBD1 (5 bases). CDR3 length: 15 amino acids. Deletions cut 4 bases from V and 1 base from J, with 13 bases between. The germline V gene has CDR1 MNHEY and CDR2 SVGAGI. The CDR3 region has the DNA TGTGCCAGCAGTTCCCCGGGGCCCAATAACTATGGCTACACCTTC. It yields the protein CASSSPGPNNYGYTF.

V is TRBV5-1 and J is TRBJ2-7; D tentatively reads TRBD1 or TRBD2 (7 bases each). CDR3 length: 13 residues. V was clipped by 6 bases and J by 2 bases, with 12 bases between them. The germline CDR1 and CDR2 sequences are SGHRS and YFSETQ. The CDR3 is CASTQGGTYEQYF. The CDR3 DNA is TGCGCCAGCACCCAGGGGGGGACCTACGAGCAGTACTTC.

CDR3 DNA sequence: TGTGCCAGCTCACCACGAGTTGAACATGGCTACACCTTC. Amino acids: CASSPRVEHGYTF. The J gene is TRBJ1-2, the V gene TRBV18; D unclear. Looked up from germline, CDR1 is KGHSH and CDR2 is LQKENI. The CDR3 has 13 residues. V gave up 1 base and J gave up 6 bases, with 9 bases separating them.

The chain employs TRBV11-2 and TRBJ2-7; TRBD1 might be the D (7 bases). The CDR3 contains 12 residues. V dropped 8 bases and J dropped 3 bases, with 11 bases sitting between them. The germline V gene encodes CDR1 SGHAT and CDR2 FQNNGV. CDR3 nucleotides: TGTGCCAGCCAGGGGGGCGGCTACGAGCAGTACTTC. It yields the protein CASQGGGYEQYF.

The chain carries TRBV4-1 and TRBJ2-5; maybe TRBD1 (5 bases). Germline CDR1 and CDR2: MGHRA and YSYEKL. The CDR3 contains 11 residues. V was cut by 1 base and J by 10 bases, with 7 bases left in between. CDR3 sequence (DNA): TGCGCCAGCAGCCAAGGGGGCTTCCAGTACTTC. Protein product: CASSQGGFQYF.

V usage is TRBV4-3 and J usage is TRBJ2-7; D gene unclear. Germline values: CDR1 LGHNA, CDR2 YSLEER. This CDR3 has 15 residues. V dropped 3 bases and J dropped 3 bases, with 15 bases sitting between them. DNA for the CDR3: TGCGCCAGCAGCCAGGGTGGGCAGGCCCTCTACGAGCAGTACTTC. Translation gives CASSQGGQALYEQYF.

The chain is built from TRBV20-1 and TRBJ2-5, with 9 nucleotides matching TRBD1. The CDR3 contains 14 residues. CDR1 and CDR2 from the germline V gene are DFQATT and SNEGSKA (reference sequence). The trim removed 3 bases at V and 4 bases at J, leaving 6 bases unmatched. The CDR3 DNA reads as TGCAGTGCTAGTTCGGGACAGGGTACAGAGACCCAGTACTTC. This sequence encodes CSASSGQGTETQYF.

Here the CDR3 reads CASSQDRAAYNEQFF. CDR3 DNA: TGTGCCAGCAGCCAAGATAGGGCTGCCTACAATGAGCAGTTCTTC. The V gene is TRBV3-1, the J gene TRBJ2-1; D call uncertain. Germline V CDR1 and CDR2: LGHDT, YNNKEL (reference sequence). V was shortened by 0 bases and J by 2 bases, with 8 bases between the two germline ends. This CDR3 contains 15 residues.

The V and J genes are TRBV20-1 and TRBJ1-1, with D unclear. This CDR3 has 14 residues. Trimming stripped 3 bases from V and 2 bases from J, with 13 bases between. CDR1 and CDR2 (germline): DFQATT, SNEGSKA (reference sequence). The CDR3 is CSARDLTENTEAFF. The CDR3 nucleotides read TGCAGTGCTAGGGACCTGACCGAAAACACTGAAGCTTTCTTT.

The chain employs TRBV20-1 and TRBJ2-1; perhaps TRBD2 as D (5 bases). The CDR3 covers 16 residues. CDR1 is DFQATT, CDR2 SNEGSKA, per germline (reference sequence). The V gene lost 6 bases and the J gene lost 0 bases, with 18 bases spanning the gap. CDR3 amino acids: CSANDRTSSSYNEQFF. Here the CDR3 DNA reads TGCAGTGCAAATGATAGGACTTCAAGCTCCTACAATGAGCAGTTCTTC.

This chain joins TRBV5-1 and TRBJ2-7; D perhaps matches TRBD2 (6 bases). The CDR3 has 15 residues. Trimming left V 4 bases short and J 5 bases short, with 19 bases between. The germline V gene has CDR1 SGHRS and CDR2 YFSETQ. The CDR3 spells CASSLGGITTDEQYF. The CDR3 DNA is TGCGCCAGCAGCCTGGGGGGTATAACTACCGACGAGCAGTACTTC.

V gene TRBV29-1 combines with J gene TRBJ2-1, with TRBD2 matching over 10 bases. The junction had 4 bases not matched to a gene; V was cut back by 7 bases and J by 4 bases. Germline loops: CDR1 SQVTM, CDR2 ANQGSEA. The CDR3 runs 13 residues. The CDR3 spells CSAERGGYNEQFF. CDR3 sequence (DNA): TGCAGCGCTGAGCGGGGGGGGTACAATGAGCAGTTCTTC.

The chain recombines TRBV7-9 with TRBJ2-5; TRBD1 or TRBD2 may be the D gene (5 bases each). The CDR3 sequence is 16 residues long. The germline gives CDR1 SEHNR, CDR2 FQNEAQ (reference sequence). Trimming took off 3 bases at V and 2 bases at J, with 16 bases between the two ends. As DNA, the CDR3 is TGTGCCAGCAGCTTCCTGGGACGGGAACTACAAGAGACCCAGTACTTC. Amino acid sequence: CASSFLGRELQETQYF.

The V gene is TRBV27, the J gene TRBJ1-6; possibly TRBD1 for D (5 bases). V was clipped by 4 bases and J by 9 bases, with 10 bases between them. The germline V gene has CDR1 MNHEY and CDR2 SMNVEV (reference sequence). This CDR3 has 13 amino acids. The CDR3 sequence: CASSYNQGSPLHF. CDR3 sequence (DNA): TGTGCCAGCAGTTACAACCAGGGTTCACCCCTCCACTTT.